This section outlines one T cell receptor beta chain sequence together with its context. The antigen is unknown. The entry originates in a study of post-analysis software for immune sequencing data. Study-wide background: Patients had relapsing-remitting, secondary progressive or progressive-relapsing multiple sclerosis; some lacked subtype. Study conclusions and caveats: Controls significantly exceeded multiple sclerosis patients in normalized Chao1 diversity. Controls showed lower frequencies than patients for roughly 5 TRBV segments, and TRBV5-6, TRBV5-1 and TRBV20-1 were among these. F measure showed strong co-clustering of same-batch samples.

The germline V and J ends were trimmed by 1 base and 0 bases, with 10 bases remaining between them. There are 16 residues in the CDR3. The V gene's germline CDR1 is LGHNA and CDR2 YNFKEQ. Libraries were made from TCR beta cDNA, and they carried unique molecular identifiers. TCRdb reprocessed the PCR reads with MiXCR, giving one entry per CDR3 protein. The top ten clones hold 7.5% to 8.5% of a sample with 350,000 to 500,000 distinct CDR3 sequences, approximately 38% of them seen once. The rearrangement joins TRBV4-2 to TRBJ1-5, with D maybe TRBD1 (5 bases). Sequencing was done on a sample of blood. The TCR was taken from a girl aged 2 to 10 with multiple sclerosis. This chain's CDR3 is CASSQGGRYSNQPQHF. In DNA, the CDR3 is TGTGCCAGCAGCCAAGGGGGCCGTTATAGCAATCAGCCCCAGCATTTT.